These 12 T cell receptor beta chains originate from one sample sequenced in a study of cytomegalovirus exposure and HLA in healthy donors. PCR was performed using 60 Vbeta and 13 Jbeta primers. Profiling relied on immunoSEQ multiplex PCR, and the TCRdb table lists in-frame clones only, not all of them. Of roughly 120,000 clones listed, approximately 68% are singletons. The material sequenced was PBMCs. The receptors here all came from a young man in good health and CMV-seropositive.

This clone showed up just a few times. This chain uses TRBV5-1 with TRBJ2-7, with a tentative D call TRBD2 (6 bases). V was pared by 4 bases and J by 2 bases, with 13 bases between. This CDR3 contains 14 residues. Germline V gives CDR1 SGHRS, CDR2 YFSETQ. CDR3 DNA: TGCGCCAGCAGCCGCGGGACCGTCGCCTACGAGCAGTACTTC. Translated: CASSRGTVAYEQYF. The full variable domain, its missing parts supplied by reference TRBV5-1 and TRBJ2-7, is KAGVTQTPRYLIKTRGQQVTLSCSPISGHRSVSWYQQTPGQGLQFLFEYFSETQRNKGNFPGRFSGRQFSNSRSEMNVSTLELGDSALYLCASSRGTVAYEQYFGPGTRLTVT.

This chain connects TRBV9 to TRBJ2-2; no reliable D call. The CDR3 runs 12 residues. V was trimmed by 0 bases and J by 5 bases, leaving 2 bases between them. Germline V gene data show CDR1 as SGDLS and CDR2 as YYNGEE. The CDR3 nucleotides are TGTGCCAGCAGCGTAGCTACCGGGGAGCTGTTTTTT. Translating gives CASSVATGELFF. Using reference TRBV9 and TRBJ2-2 for the parts outside the CDR3, the full variable domain is DSGVTQTPKHLITATGQRVTLRCSPRSGDLSVYWYQQSLDQGLQFLIQYYNGEERAKGNILERFSAQQFPDLHSELNLSSLELGDSALYFCASSVATGELFFGEGSRLTVL.

The rearrangement joins TRBV5-6 to TRBJ2-7, with 11 bases aligning to TRBD1. The CDR3 covers 14 residues. With 5 bases clipped from V and 6 bases from J, the junction kept 7 bases outside the gene matches. Looked up from germline, CDR1 is SGHDT and CDR2 is YYEEEE. CDR3: CASRPWTGGGEQYF. The CDR3 DNA reads as TGTGCCAGCAGGCCCTGGACAGGGGGCGGCGAGCAGTACTTC.

The V call is TRBV2, the J call TRBJ1-5, with 8 nucleotides matching TRBD1. Germline CDR1 and CDR2: SNHLY and FYNNEI. V trimming: 6 bases; J trimming: 1 base; junction bases outside the gene matches: 8. There are 16 residues in the CDR3. The chain's CDR3 is CASSDDRGRSNQPQHF. DNA of the CDR3: TGTGCCAGCAGCGACGACAGGGGTCGCAGCAATCAGCCCCAGCATTTT.

The rearrangement links TRBV19 to TRBJ1-1; D ambiguous. With 5 bases removed from V and 3 bases from J, the gap between germline ends came to 13 bases. The CDR3 extends over 14 amino acids. Germline CDR1 is LNHDA and CDR2 is SQIVND (reference sequence). CDR3 nucleotide sequence: TGTGCCAGTAGTGTCGAAGCCTTCTACACTGAAGCTTTCTTT. This codes for CASSVEAFYTEAFF.

The J gene is TRBJ1-2, the V gene TRBV10-3; weak D call: TRBD1 (6 bases). This CDR3 is built from 13 residues. V lost 8 bases to trimming and J lost 5 bases, with 15 bases between them. The germline CDR1 and CDR2 sequences are ENHRY and SYGVKD. The CDR3 region is CAILSLDSYGYTF. As DNA, the CDR3 is TGTGCCATCCTTTCGCTGGACAGTTATGGCTACACCTTC.

The chain joins TRBV6-6 to TRBJ1-2; tentatively, D is TRBD1 (6 bases). V shed 6 bases and J shed 2 bases, with 19 bases lying between them. The CDR3 has 16 amino acids. Germline CDR1 MNHNY, CDR2 SVGAGI (reference sequence). Here the CDR3 DNA reads TGTGCCAGCAGCAGGGGACACTCCAAAGAGAACTATGGCTACACCTTC. Translated: CASSRGHSKENYGYTF.

This clone occurred a few times. This rearrangement joins TRBV20-1 to TRBJ2-7, with unresolved D. This CDR3 spans 11 amino acids. Germline V lookup: CDR1 DFQATT, CDR2 SNEGSKA (reference sequence). The V and J ends lost 3 bases and 7 bases respectively, with 10 bases between them. The CDR3 sequence: CSASGYWEQYF. CDR3 in DNA: TGCAGTGCTAGCGGGTATTGGGAGCAGTACTTC.

The chain uses TRBV11-2 and TRBJ2-7; D is undetermined. This CDR3 comprises 14 residues. Trimming pared 6 bases from V and 2 bases from J, leaving 14 bases between. CDR1 SGHAT and CDR2 FQNNGV come from the germline V gene. CDR3 nucleotides: TGTGCCAGCAGACGAACCCCCACGGCCTACGAGCAGTACTTC. Amino acids: CASRRTPTAYEQYF.

Only a few counts were recorded for this clone. The V gene is TRBV5-1, the J gene TRBJ2-2; 8 nucleotides match TRBD1. This CDR3 is 15 amino acids long. From germline, CDR1 is SGHRS and CDR2 YFSETQ. V was clipped by 4 bases and J by 0 bases; unmatched bases: 2. CDR3 DNA sequence: TGCGCCAGCAGCACAGGGGGACCGAACACCGGGGAGCTGTTTTTT. Its translation: CASSTGGPNTGELFF.

The chain couples TRBV7-3 to TRBJ1-2; D gene uncertain. CDR1 and CDR2 (germline): SGHTA, FQGTGA. Trimming cost V 2 bases and J 0 bases, with 7 bases left between them. The CDR3 runs to 14 residues. CDR3 nucleotides: TGTGCCAGCAGCTTATTTCCATCTAACTATGGCTACACCTTC. Amino acid sequence: CASSLFPSNYGYTF.

V gene TRBV19 combines with J gene TRBJ2-2, with 7 positions matching TRBD1. Germline V lookup: CDR1 LNHDA, CDR2 SQIVND (reference sequence). The CDR3 runs to 16 residues. The junction had 2 bases not matched to a gene; V was cut back by 1 base and J by 0 bases. The CDR3 reads CASSIAGTANTGELFF. The CDR3 DNA sequence: TGTGCCAGTAGTATAGCCGGGACAGCGAACACCGGGGAGCTGTTTTTT.